The 17 T cell receptor beta chains below all came from one sample that was sequenced in a study of tumor and adjacent non-tumor tissue in lung cancer (dated by TCRdb to 2016 to 2018). RNA was isolated from bulk unsorted tissue, and RNA quality was assessed with a NanoDrop ND-1000 and an Agilent 2100. Distant non-tumor tissue taken more than 3 cm from the tumor edge was used as the normal lung sample. Receptor amplification or capture employed multiplex PCR. The data were produced on an Illumina HiSeq 2500. TCRbeta libraries were constructed through three rounds of nested PCR with primers (Table S4) according to protocols modified from ARM-PCR. TCRdb cleaned the public reads at Q25 with fastp, built clones with MiXCR and kept in-frame beta chains. One record per CDR3 amino acid sequence lists the most common genes and DNA. This sample lists over 80,000 distinct CDR3 sequences; 75% to 85% were detected once. The top ten hold 30% of the sample.

The sample consisted of distant non-tumor lung tissue. The receptors originated from a man in his sixties with small cell lung cancer.

A few counts support this clonotype. A read error may explain this, as a much larger clone is one base away. The J gene is TRBJ1-4, the V gene TRBV4-1, with D possibly TRBD1 on 5 matching bases. Deletions cut 4 bases from V and 3 bases from J, with 15 bases between. Germline V gene sequence: CDR1 MGHRA, CDR2 YSYEKL. CDR3 length: 16 amino acids. CDR3: CASSRSSDSPNEKLFF. CDR3 nucleotide sequence: TGCGCCAGCAGCCGCTCGAGTGACAGTCCTAATGAAAAACTGTTTTTT.

Turning to this clonotype: One junction end does not reproduce the germline sequence, and a read error may be involved. This sequence joins TRBV11-2 and TRBJ2-7; no clear D gene. CDR1 is SGHAT and CDR2 is FQNNGV in the germline V gene. The CDR3 covers 14 residues. The CDR3 DNA follows: TGTGTCAGCAGCTTAGAGGTCGGACGCTACGAGCAGTACTTC. Translating it yields CVSSLEVGRYEQYF.

With regard to this clonotype: A much larger clone differs by one base, so this may be a read error. J is TRBJ2-7 and V is TRBV20-1; TRBD1 agrees at 7 bases. Germline CDR1 DFQATT, CDR2 SNEGSKA (reference sequence). The CDR3 is made up of 14 amino acids. The CDR3 DNA sequence: TGCAGTGGGATCAGGGGACAGATTTTCTACGAGCACTACTTC. Residues: CSGIRGQIFYEHYF.

Regarding this clonotype: Since no conserved phenylalanine or tryptophan closes the CDR3, a read error is the likely cause. The chain is built from TRBV29-1 and TRBJ2-1; D may be TRBD1 (5 bases). The CDR3 is 11 amino acids. V lost 7 bases and J lost 8, with 12 bases in between. From germline, CDR1 is SQVTM and CDR2 ANQGSEA. The CDR3 DNA is TGCAGCGGGGCCAGGGTTTATGAGCAGTTCTTG. Protein: CSGARVYEQFL.

The chain recombines TRBV6-6 with TRBJ2-1; tentatively, D is TRBD1 or TRBD2 (5 bases each). Germline lookup yields CDR1 MNHNY and CDR2 SVGAGI (reference sequence). The CDR3 contains 13 residues. The V end lost 5 bases, the J end lost 9 bases, and 14 bases lay between the germline ends. In DNA form, the CDR3 reads TGTGCCAGCAGTATATCGGGGCGAGGTGAGCAGTTCTTC. Translating it yields CASSISGRGEQFF.

As concerns this clonotype: Its ends do not fully match the called genes, so a read error is possible. The rearrangement joins TRBV11-2 to TRBJ2-5; D may match TRBD1 or TRBD2 (5 bases each). CDR3 size: 18 residues. Germline V lookup: CDR1 SGHAT, CDR2 FQNNGV. CDR3 sequence (DNA): TGTGTCAGCAGCCCGCCGGCCGGTACTAGGGGAGAACAAGAGACCCAGTACTTC. It translates to CVSSPPAGTRGEQETQYF.

As for this clonotype: At one of its ends the junction is not consistent with the germline gene, which may arise from a read error. The chain has TRBV12-3 or TRBV12-4 and TRBJ2-3; D possibly corresponds to TRBD2 (5 bases). This CDR3 is 14 amino acids long. The CDR3 DNA sequence: TGTGACAGCGGTCCACTACTCCCCTCTGATACGCACTATTTT. It is translated as CDSGPLLPSDTHYF.

As for this clonotype: An end of the junction differs from the germline gene, which may be a read error. The chain combines TRBV6-6 with TRBJ2-1; 8 bases match TRBD2. The CDR3 extends over 13 amino acids. Germline V gene sequence: CDR1 MNHNY, CDR2 SVGAGI (reference sequence). The CDR3 region is CASSIAGRSEQSF. The CDR3 DNA reads as TGTGCCAGCAGTATAGCGGGGCGGAGTGAGCAGTCCTTC.

On this clonotype itself: The CDR3 ends on some other residue instead of the conserved phenylalanine or tryptophan, so this is likely a read error. No DNA is shown, since the ends of the CDR3 on it are uncertain; the CDR3 is the one TCRdb lists. CDR3 residues: CANTDRQGSSPEAFS. The V gene is TRBV6-2 or TRBV6-3, the J gene TRBJ1-1; TRBD1 is the table's D call and was not checked against the DNA. The CDR3 is made up of 15 amino acids, end residues included. CDR1 MNHEY and CDR2 SVGEGT come from the germline V gene.

On this clonotype: A much more abundant neighbour one base away suggests this may be a read error. This chain connects TRBV28 to TRBJ2-1, with D maybe TRBD1 (5 bases). The CDR3 consists of 16 residues. Germline CDR1 MDHEN, CDR2 SYDVKM. CDR3 sequence (DNA): TGTGCCAGCAGCCCCAATCCGAAAACAGGCTACTATGAGCAGTTCTTC. Encoded protein: CASSPNPKTGYYEQFF.

This clonotype was seen more than once but under ten times. The rearrangement links TRBV7-9 to TRBJ2-1, with 8 bases lining up with TRBD2. This CDR3 has 14 amino acids. The V and J ends lost 2 bases and 5 bases, in that order; junction bases with no gene match: 2. Germline V gives CDR1 SEHNR, CDR2 FQNEAQ (reference sequence). DNA for the CDR3: TGTGCCAGCAGCTTAACTAGCGGCCACAATGAGCAGTTCTTC. This gives the protein CASSLTSGHNEQFF.

As concerns this clonotype: The junction does not match germline at one end; this may be a read error. The rearrangement joins TRBV4-2 to TRBJ2-7; 8 bases line up with TRBD1. The CDR3 is made up of 14 amino acids. Germline CDR1 reads LGHNA; CDR2 reads YNFKEQ. The CDR3 DNA reads TGTGCCTGCAGCCAACCGGGACAGGAAGGCGAGCAGTACTTC. Its protein product is CACSQPGQEGEQYF.

As to this clonotype: A much larger clonotype is one base distant, so this may be a read error. The chain has TRBV20-1 and TRBJ2-7; weak D call: TRBD1 (5 bases). V was pared by 6 bases and J by 1 base, with 19 bases between. The CDR3 length is 15 residues. Germline values: CDR1 DFQATT, CDR2 SNEGSKA (reference sequence). CDR3 nucleotide sequence: TGCAGTGCCCCAGGGCCCAAGTGGCGATCCTACGAGCAGTACTTC. Translation gives CSAPGPKWRSYEQYF.

This clonotype was counted between two and nine times. One end of the junction varies from germline; a read error may be responsible. This chain links TRBV12-3 or TRBV12-4 with TRBJ2-3; TRBD2 agrees at 8 bases. CDR3 length equals 16 residues. CDR3 sequence (DNA): TGTACCAGCAGTTTCCTGAGTAGCGGGATCACAGATACGCAGTATTTT. It specifies CTSSFLSSGITDTQYF.

A word on this clonotype: A read error may produce the germline difference seen at one junction end. The chain uses TRBV11-2 and TRBJ2-1; perhaps TRBD1 as D (5 bases). This CDR3 comprises 14 residues. Germline assignment: CDR1 SGHAT and CDR2 FQNNGV. The CDR3 coding sequence is TGCGCCAGCCAGAAACGGCAGGGCGATAATGTGCAGTTCTTC. Protein product: CASQKRQGDNVQFF.

The chain links TRBV6-1 to TRBJ2-7; TRBD2 matches 7 bases. The CDR3 contains 14 residues. The germline V gene encodes CDR1 MNHNS and CDR2 SASEGT. This CDR3 reads CVGRTGAGMSEQYV. The CDR3 bases are TGTGTCGGCAGGACTGGAGCGGGAATGAGCGAGCAGTACGTC.

About this clonotype: This CDR3 is missing its conserved last phenylalanine or tryptophan, likely due to a read error. V and J are TRBV29-1 and TRBJ1-6; 7 nucleotides align to TRBD1. This CDR3 is built from 13 residues. In germline, CDR1 is SQVTM, CDR2 ANQGSEA. CDR3 loop: CSVATGWDSLLHI. The CDR3 region has the DNA TGCAGCGTTGCGACAGGGTGGGACTCACTCCTCCACATT.